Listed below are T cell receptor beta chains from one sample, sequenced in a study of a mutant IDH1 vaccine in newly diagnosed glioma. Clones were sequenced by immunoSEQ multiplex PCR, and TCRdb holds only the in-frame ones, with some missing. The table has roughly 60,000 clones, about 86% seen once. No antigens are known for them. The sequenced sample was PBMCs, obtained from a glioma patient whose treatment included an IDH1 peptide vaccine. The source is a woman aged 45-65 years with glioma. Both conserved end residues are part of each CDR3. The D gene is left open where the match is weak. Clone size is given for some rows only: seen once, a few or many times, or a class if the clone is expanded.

cdr3_nt: TGTGCCAGCAGCTCAGCGGGGAAAGGCGAGCAGTACTTC; cdr3_aa: CASSSAGKGEQYF; v_call: TRBV6-5; clone_size: NA; d_call: TRBD2; j_call: TRBJ2-7
cdr3_nt: TGTGCCAGCAGTGAAGCGCGGTTTCGGGCCTCAAGCTCCTATAATTCACCCCTCCACTTT; cdr3_aa: CASSEARFRASSSYNSPLHF; v_call: TRBV6-1; clone_size: once; d_call: NA; j_call: TRBJ1-6
cdr3_nt: TGTGCCAGCTCACCGTTGACAGTGAACACTGAAGCTTTCTTT; cdr3_aa: CASSPLTVNTEAFF; v_call: TRBV18; clone_size: NA; d_call: NA; j_call: TRBJ1-1
cdr3_nt: TGTGCCTGGAGGCGAGGGGGATATGGCTACACCTTC; cdr3_aa: CAWRRGGYGYTF; v_call: TRBV30; clone_size: few; d_call: NA; j_call: TRBJ1-2
cdr3_nt: TGTGCCTGGAGTGTTGGGCAGGGAACAGGTCAGCCCCAGCATTTT; cdr3_aa: CAWSVGQGTGQPQHF; v_call: TRBV30; clone_size: NA; d_call: NA; j_call: TRBJ1-5
cdr3_nt: TGTGCCAGCAGCCCGGACAGCCATGGCTACACCTTC; cdr3_aa: CASSPDSHGYTF; v_call: TRBV7-9; clone_size: NA; d_call: NA; j_call: TRBJ1-2
cdr3_nt: TGTGCCTGGAGCCGGACAGGGGGAAGGTATGGCTACACCTTC; cdr3_aa: CAWSRTGGRYGYTF; v_call: TRBV30; clone_size: few; d_call: TRBD1; j_call: TRBJ1-2
cdr3_nt: TGTGCCAGCAGCTCCAGCTCCTACGAGCAGTACTTC; cdr3_aa: CASSSSSYEQYF; v_call: TRBV7-2; clone_size: NA; d_call: NA; j_call: TRBJ2-7
cdr3_nt: TGTGCCAGTAGACAGAGGACAGGGAAAGAGACCCAGTACTTC; cdr3_aa: CASRQRTGKETQYF; v_call: TRBV19; clone_size: once; d_call: TRBD1; j_call: TRBJ2-5
cdr3_nt: TGTGCCAGCAGTGAAAGGGTGGACAATCAGCCCCAGCATTTT; cdr3_aa: CASSERVDNQPQHF; v_call: TRBV6-1; clone_size: NA; d_call: NA; j_call: TRBJ1-5
cdr3_nt: TGTGCCAGCAGTGGAGCGGGGTTGGGTAACTATGGCTACACCTTC; cdr3_aa: CASSGAGLGNYGYTF; v_call: TRBV2; clone_size: NA; d_call: NA; j_call: TRBJ1-2
cdr3_nt: TGTGCCAGCAATTACAGGGGGCATACTGAAGCTTTCTTT; cdr3_aa: CASNYRGHTEAFF; v_call: TRBV28; clone_size: NA; d_call: TRBD1; j_call: TRBJ1-1
cdr3_nt: TGTGCCAGCAGGACCCCTCGGGGTGAGAACACTGAAGCTTTCTTT; cdr3_aa: CASRTPRGENTEAFF; v_call: TRBV27; clone_size: NA; d_call: NA; j_call: TRBJ1-1
cdr3_nt: TGCAGCGGAGGTGAAGGGGGCGATGGCTACACCTTC; cdr3_aa: CSGGEGGDGYTF; v_call: TRBV29-1; clone_size: NA; d_call: TRBD1; j_call: TRBJ1-2
cdr3_nt: TGTGCCAGCAGTTTGGGACTAGCGGGCTGGGACGAGCAGTACTTC; cdr3_aa: CASSLGLAGWDEQYF; v_call: TRBV28; clone_size: NA; d_call: TRBD2; j_call: TRBJ2-7
cdr3_nt: TGTGCCAGCAGCTCGGACAGGGGGGATACGCAGTATTTT; cdr3_aa: CASSSDRGDTQYF; v_call: TRBV11-2; clone_size: NA; d_call: TRBD1; j_call: TRBJ2-3
cdr3_nt: TGTGCCTGGAGTAATGGCCTAATGGCTTTCTTT; cdr3_aa: CAWSNGLMAFF; v_call: TRBV30; clone_size: NA; d_call: NA; j_call: TRBJ1-1
cdr3_nt: TGTGCCAGCAGTTACTCGATAGGCAGGGGGGCTTCACCCCTCCACTTT; cdr3_aa: CASSYSIGRGASPLHF; v_call: TRBV6-5; clone_size: once; d_call: TRBD1; j_call: TRBJ1-6
cdr3_nt: TGCGCCAGCAGCCAAGGGCGGGATACTGAAGCTTTCTTT; cdr3_aa: CASSQGRDTEAFF; v_call: TRBV4-3; clone_size: NA; d_call: NA; j_call: TRBJ1-1
cdr3_nt: TGTGCCAGTACTGACAGGGGGAACGATGAGCAGTTCTTC; cdr3_aa: CASTDRGNDEQFF; v_call: TRBV9; clone_size: NA; d_call: TRBD1; j_call: TRBJ2-1
cdr3_nt: TGTGCCAGCAGCTTACAGGGTTGGGATCTGTTCTTC; cdr3_aa: CASSLQGWDLFF; v_call: TRBV11-3; clone_size: NA; d_call: NA; j_call: TRBJ2-1
cdr3_nt: TGTGCCAGCAGTTTGAGCGGGTGGGAGACCCAGTACTTC; cdr3_aa: CASSLSGWETQYF; v_call: TRBV27; clone_size: NA; d_call: NA; j_call: TRBJ2-5
cdr3_nt: TGCGCCAGCAGCCAAGAGACGCACGGTTACTCTGGAAACACCATATATTTT; cdr3_aa: CASSQETHGYSGNTIYF; v_call: TRBV4-1; clone_size: NA; d_call: NA; j_call: TRBJ1-3
cdr3_nt: TGTGCCAGCAGCTTACCCCGGGACGGAGGAAACACCATATATTTT; cdr3_aa: CASSLPRDGGNTIYF; v_call: TRBV7-2; clone_size: NA; d_call: NA; j_call: TRBJ1-3
cdr3_nt: TGTGCCACTGGACCCGCTTTCTCCTATAATTCACCCCTCCACTTT; cdr3_aa: CATGPAFSYNSPLHF; v_call: TRBV6-1; clone_size: NA; d_call: NA; j_call: TRBJ1-6
cdr3_nt: TGCAGTGCTAGAGCTAGCAGCGAGCAGTACTTC; cdr3_aa: CSARASSEQYF; v_call: TRBV20-1; clone_size: NA; d_call: NA; j_call: TRBJ2-7
cdr3_nt: TGTGCCACCCAGAGAGGAAACACCATATATTTT; cdr3_aa: CATQRGNTIYF; v_call: TRBV11-2; clone_size: few; d_call: NA; j_call: TRBJ1-3
cdr3_nt: TGTGCCAGCAGTTCAGAGCCTACCGGGCTCGGTCTTGGTGAAAAACTGTTTTTT; cdr3_aa: CASSSEPTGLGLGEKLFF; v_call: TRBV27; clone_size: NA; d_call: NA; j_call: TRBJ1-4
cdr3_nt: TGCGCCAGCAGCTTGGAAAGGGGAAGCGGAGGAGATACGCAGTATTTT; cdr3_aa: CASSLERGSGGDTQYF; v_call: TRBV5-1; clone_size: NA; d_call: NA; j_call: TRBJ2-3
cdr3_nt: TGTGCCAGCAGTCCCCCGGGACAGACTAATGAAAAACTGTTTTTT; cdr3_aa: CASSPPGQTNEKLFF; v_call: TRBV28; clone_size: NA; d_call: TRBD1; j_call: TRBJ1-4
cdr3_nt: TGTGCCAGCAGCTTAACGTACAGAAGTCATGAAAAACTGTTTTTT; cdr3_aa: CASSLTYRSHEKLFF; v_call: TRBV7-2; clone_size: NA; d_call: NA; j_call: TRBJ1-4
cdr3_nt: TGTGCCAGCAGCCAAGGGACAGGGGGCGTCTATGGCTACACCTTC; cdr3_aa: CASSQGTGGVYGYTF; v_call: TRBV14; clone_size: NA; d_call: TRBD1; j_call: TRBJ1-2
cdr3_nt: TGTGCCAGCCTTCGACAGAATAATTCACCCCTCCACTTT; cdr3_aa: CASLRQNNSPLHF; v_call: TRBV2; clone_size: NA; d_call: NA; j_call: TRBJ1-6
cdr3_nt: TGCAGCGCCGACGGGGGGAGCTCCTACGAGCAGTACTTC; cdr3_aa: CSADGGSSYEQYF; v_call: TRBV29-1; clone_size: NA; d_call: TRBD2; j_call: TRBJ2-7
cdr3_nt: TGCGCCAGCAGCTTGTTGTCCACTACCTCTGGGGCCAACGTCCTGACTTTC; cdr3_aa: CASSLLSTTSGANVLTF; v_call: TRBV5-1; clone_size: NA; d_call: NA; j_call: TRBJ2-6
cdr3_nt: TGTGCTAGTGGTTTGGAAGGCAGATCACCCCTCCACTTT; cdr3_aa: CASGLEGRSPLHF; v_call: TRBV12-5; clone_size: NA; d_call: NA; j_call: TRBJ1-6
cdr3_nt: TGCGCCAGCAGCTTGGCCAGGGCATTGGATACGCAGTATTTT; cdr3_aa: CASSLARALDTQYF; v_call: TRBV5-1; clone_size: once; d_call: NA; j_call: TRBJ2-3
cdr3_nt: TGTGCCAGCAGAGTAGGGCAGCGAGCCGGGGAGCTGTTTTTT; cdr3_aa: CASRVGQRAGELFF; v_call: TRBV6-6; clone_size: once; d_call: NA; j_call: TRBJ2-2
cdr3_nt: TGTGCCAGCAGCGCCAAGCCCTATGGACAGCTGAACTATGGCTACACCTTC; cdr3_aa: CASSAKPYGQLNYGYTF; v_call: TRBV9; clone_size: NA; d_call: NA; j_call: TRBJ1-2
cdr3_nt: TGTGCCAGCAGCTTAGAGGGGCGGGGGCAAGAGACCCAGTACTTC; cdr3_aa: CASSLEGRGQETQYF; v_call: TRBV11-2; clone_size: NA; d_call: TRBD2; j_call: TRBJ2-5
cdr3_nt: TGTGCCAGCAGTGAAAGCCATAGGGACAGGGGCGGATCTGGGGCCAACGTCCTGACTTTC; cdr3_aa: CASSESHRDRGGSGANVLTF; v_call: TRBV6-1; clone_size: NA; d_call: TRBD1; j_call: TRBJ2-6
cdr3_nt: TGTGCCACCAGCAGAGAGACCGGGGCCGACATTTTCTACGAGCAGTACTTC; cdr3_aa: CATSRETGADIFYEQYF; v_call: TRBV15; clone_size: NA; d_call: NA; j_call: TRBJ2-7
cdr3_nt: TGTGCCAGCAGTACGGGACAGGGCATCGGCTACACCTTC; cdr3_aa: CASSTGQGIGYTF; v_call: TRBV28; clone_size: NA; d_call: TRBD1; j_call: TRBJ1-2
cdr3_nt: TGTGCCAGCAGTTGGGGGGACAGGGAAAATTCACCCCTCCACTTT; cdr3_aa: CASSWGDRENSPLHF; v_call: TRBV6-5; clone_size: few; d_call: TRBD1; j_call: TRBJ1-6
cdr3_nt: TGTGCCAGCAGCGTGGGCAGGGGCACAGATACGCAGTATTTT; cdr3_aa: CASSVGRGTDTQYF; v_call: TRBV9; clone_size: NA; d_call: NA; j_call: TRBJ2-3
cdr3_nt: TGTGCCAGCAGCGCCCTGGGGACTAGTCTCTACGAGCAGTACTTC; cdr3_aa: CASSALGTSLYEQYF; v_call: TRBV9; clone_size: once; d_call: TRBD2; j_call: TRBJ2-7
cdr3_nt: TGTGCCAGCAGCAGCGGGGCGATTTCCTACAATGAGCAGTTCTTC; cdr3_aa: CASSSGAISYNEQFF; v_call: TRBV6-5; clone_size: NA; d_call: TRBD2; j_call: TRBJ2-1
cdr3_nt: TGTGCCAGCAGTGAACTGGGGCAGGCGAGCAGCATAAGCCAGTACTTC; cdr3_aa: CASSELGQASSISQYF; v_call: TRBV6-1; clone_size: NA; d_call: NA; j_call: TRBJ2-7